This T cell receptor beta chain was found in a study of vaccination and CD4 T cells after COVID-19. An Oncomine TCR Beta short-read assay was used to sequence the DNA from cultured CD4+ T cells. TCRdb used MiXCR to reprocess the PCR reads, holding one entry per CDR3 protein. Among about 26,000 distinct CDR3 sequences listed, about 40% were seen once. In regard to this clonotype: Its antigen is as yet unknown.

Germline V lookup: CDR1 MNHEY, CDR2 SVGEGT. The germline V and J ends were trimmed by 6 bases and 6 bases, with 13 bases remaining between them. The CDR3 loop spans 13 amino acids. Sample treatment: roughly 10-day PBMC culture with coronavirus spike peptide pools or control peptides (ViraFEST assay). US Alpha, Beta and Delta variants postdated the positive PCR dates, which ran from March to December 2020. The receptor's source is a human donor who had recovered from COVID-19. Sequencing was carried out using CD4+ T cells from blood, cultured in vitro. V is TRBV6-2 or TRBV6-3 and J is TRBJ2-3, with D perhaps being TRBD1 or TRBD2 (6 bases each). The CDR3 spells CASRDTGRDTQYF. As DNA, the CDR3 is TGTGCCAGCAGGGATACAGGGAGGGATACGCAGTATTTT.